This T cell receptor (beta chain) originates from a study of T cell repertoires in cytomegalovirus infection. TCRdb reanalysed the reads using MiXCR and keeps one entry per CDR3 protein. The sample lists approximately 280,000 distinct CDR3 sequences; about 20% were seen once. Only a few counts were recorded for this clonotype. Its antigen is undetermined. The sample here was cultured PBMCs, taken from culture after CMV antigen stimulation. This receptor was taken from a human donor in good health (CMV status not recorded). Some clones in this sample may be carry-over from other donors' samples.

The DNA for the CDR3 is TGTGCCAGCAGTTTATCGGGGACCAGCACAGATACGCAGTATTTT. Protein product: CASSLSGTSTDTQYF. The chain joins TRBV12-3 or TRBV12-4 to TRBJ2-3; D might be TRBD1 or TRBD2, each matching 5 bases. V was shortened by 2 bases and J by 0 bases, with 9 bases between the two germline ends. The CDR3 consists of 15 residues.